This T cell receptor beta chain was sequenced during a study of Ad26.COV2.S vaccination and SARS-CoV-2 variants. Study context: Within the COV1001 Ad26.COV2.S trial arm, the donor was enrolled. Dosing was one shot or two shots 56 days apart.

Germline-derived CDR1 and CDR2 are MDHEN and SYDVKM. The ends lost 5 bases at V and 10 bases at J; junction bases unmatched: 8. This CDR3 spans 14 amino acids. Assay: immunoSEQ multiplex PCR; the TCRdb copy retains only in-frame clones and omits some. The repertoire holds about 350,000 clones, with 80% to 90% as singletons. The treatment was: 15 to 20 received Ad26.COV2.S at low or high dose, single or two shots; 5 received placebo; per-sample allocation not given. Day 63 after the first injection of vaccine or placebo was the sampling time. The origin of this receptor is a person aged 18 to 59 who received the Ad26.COV2.S COVID-19 vaccine or a placebo. The specimen comprised peripheral blood, sampled in a trial of Ad26.COV2.S vaccine versus placebo. J is TRBJ1-6 and V is TRBV28; 7 bases line up with TRBD1. Here the CDR3 DNA reads TGTGCCAGCAGTCCCCGGACAGGATCCTCACCCCTCCACTTT. Amino acid sequence: CASSPRTGSSPLHF.